This T cell receptor beta chain was sequenced in a study of tumor-infiltrating lymphocytes in primary liver carcinoma. Germline DNA was also extracted, while the blood RNA originated from unsorted whole blood. TCR beta cDNA was prepared out of roughly 490 ng total RNA by means of a constant-region primer. The TCR beta library was amplified through three nested multiplex PCR rounds in a modified ARM-PCR procedure. TRBV1-TRBV30 forward primers and a C-beta reverse primer were used in the first two PCR rounds, which each ran for around 10 cycles. TCRdb passed the multiplex PCR reads through MiXCR, listing each CDR3 protein once. The sample contains approximately 310,000 distinct CDR3 sequences, approximately 65% of which appear only once. This clonotype was observed a single time. A read error may account for a junction end that differs from germline. The CDR3 is made up of 16 amino acids. Germline CDR1 reads SGHRS; CDR2 reads YFSETQ.

The sequence came from a man aged 35-49 years with primary liver carcinoma and hepatitis B virus infection. The chain combines TRBV5-1 with TRBJ2-2; 10 nucleotides line up with TRBD1. Sequenced material: peripheral blood. The CDR3 DNA is TGCGCCAGCCTCATGATCCCGGGACAGGGGATCGGGGAGCTGCTTTTT. Translating it yields CASLMIPGQGIGELLF.